Given below is one TCR beta chain in context. Its antigen is as yet unknown. The data stem from a study of shared clonotypes between healthy human individuals. Overall study: Each donor contributed plates that comprised three CD4 naive, three CD4 memory, two CD8 naive and one CD8 memory. Study-wide results and caveats: Compared with clonotypes that all four donors shared, non-shared clonotypes had lower generation probabilities.

As originally analysed: Filtering differed, since immunoSEQ gave only junction sequences and no quality scores. TCRdb's copy holds only in-frame clones and misses some; the assay was immunoSEQ multiplex PCR. V and J calls and clone size follow that table, whereas D and trimming were derived from the DNA. The table has about 2,100,000 clones, around 93% seen once. The naive CD8 subset, CD45RO-negative cells positively selected for CCR7, excluded terminally differentiated effector memory CD45RA+ cells. The CDR3 extends over 17 amino acids. V dropped 3 bases and J dropped 3; count of bases not matched to a gene: 13. CDR1 MGHRA and CDR2 YSYEKL come from the germline V gene.

J is TRBJ2-7 and V is TRBV4-1; 8 bases align to TRBD2. This clonotype originated in a man aged 18 to 35 in good health. Some clones in this sample may be carry-over from other donors' samples. Input material: naive CD8+ T cells from PBMCs. The CDR3 coding sequence is TGCGCCAGCAGCCAGGAGGTTTCTGGCGGGGGGCTCTACGAGCAGTACTTC. Amino acid sequence: CASSQEVSGGGLYEQYF.